These 28 T cell receptor beta chains originate from one sample sequenced in a study of CD8+ T cells in alopecia areata. RNA extraction was followed by reverse transcription into cDNA, which acted as the sequencing template. Using immunoSEQ multiplex PCR, the repertoire was profiled, and TCRdb retains in-frame clones only, with some absent. The data contain fewer than 150,000 clones, roughly four fifths of them singletons. Treatment given: oral pan-JAK inhibitor, 5-10 mg twice daily. The sample in question was CD8+ T cells sorted from blood, obtained at week 4, from a patient treated with tofacitinib. Source of these receptors: a human donor with alopecia areata.

The chain carries TRBV4-3 and TRBJ2-3; 7 positions match TRBD2. With V trimmed by 0 bases and J by 2 bases, 11 bases remained unmatched. Looked up from germline, CDR1 is LGHNA and CDR2 is YSLEER. The CDR3 contains 18 residues. In nucleotides, the CDR3 is TGCGCCAGCAGCCAAGAGGTGACTAGCAATACAAACACAGATACGCAGTATTTT. Protein: CASSQEVTSNTNTDTQYF.

The J gene is TRBJ1-1, the V gene TRBV11-2; D ambiguous. Germline CDR1 reads SGHAT; CDR2 reads FQNNGV. This CDR3 has 15 residues. Trimming removed 2 bases from V and 4 bases from J, with 14 bases in between. CDR3 residues: CASSLSPGGSTEAFF. The CDR3 nucleotides are TGTGCCAGCAGCTTAAGCCCGGGAGGGAGCACTGAAGCTTTCTTT.

The V call is TRBV7-9, the J call TRBJ2-1; D perhaps matches TRBD2 (5 bases). The CDR3 runs 11 residues. Germline assignment: CDR1 SEHNR and CDR2 FQNEAQ (reference sequence). V lost 8 bases and J 7 bases, leaving 9 bases between the germline ends. The CDR3 DNA reads TGTGCCAGCGCCCGGGGAAATGAGCAGTTCTTC. Encoded protein: CASARGNEQFF.

This clone has just one count. The rearrangement uses TRBV4-1 and TRBJ2-4, with 9 positions matching TRBD2. V gave up 2 bases and J gave up 0 bases; unmatched junction bases: 14. The CDR3 has 20 amino acids. Germline CDR1 reads MGHRA; CDR2 reads YSYEKL. CDR3 nucleotide sequence: TGCGCCAGCAGCCAACCCTCGGGTAGCGGGGGTTATCTAGCCAAAAACATTCAGTACTTC. This sequence encodes CASSQPSGSGGYLAKNIQYF.

The genes are TRBV7-9 and TRBJ1-2, with 9 bases identical to TRBD1. The CDR3 runs 15 residues. Trimming took 4 bases from V and 7 from J; bases not matched to a gene: 10. The germline CDR1 and CDR2 sequences are SEHNR and FQNEAQ (reference sequence). The chain's CDR3 is CASSSESYRGLGYTF. The DNA for the CDR3 is TGTGCCAGCAGCTCCGAATCGTACAGGGGGCTTGGCTACACCTTC. Full variable domain (outside the CDR3, taken from reference TRBV7-9 and TRBJ1-2): DTGVSQNPRHKITKRGQNVTFRCDPISEHNRLYWYRQTLGQGPEFLTYFQNEAQLEKSRLLSDRFSAERPKGSFSTLEIQRTEQGDSAMYLCASSSESYRGLGYTFGSGTRLTVV.

The V and J genes are TRBV7-9 and TRBJ2-5; 11 bases fit TRBD2. With V trimmed by 5 bases and J by 4 bases, 9 bases remained unmatched. Germline CDR1 SEHNR, CDR2 FQNEAQ (reference sequence). The CDR3 has 16 residues. In nucleotides, the CDR3 is TGTGCCAGCAGCCCCTTCCTAGCGGGGGGAGGAGAGACCCAGTACTTC. Encoded protein: CASSPFLAGGGETQYF.

The chain uses TRBV5-6 and TRBJ1-2, with unresolved D. This CDR3 region has 13 residues. V was trimmed by 3 bases and J by 8 bases, leaving 14 bases between them. Germline CDR1 SGHDT, CDR2 YYEEEE. CDR3 protein: CASSSAGGRGYTF. For the CDR3, the DNA is TGTGCCAGCAGCTCGGCCGGCGGCAGGGGCTACACCTTC.

The chain has TRBV19 and TRBJ2-4, with TRBD2 identical over 8 bases. The CDR3 is 18 amino acids. CDR1 and CDR2 (germline): LNHDA, SQIVND (reference sequence). J lost 0 bases, V lost 2 bases, and 9 bases had no gene match. Here the CDR3 DNA reads TGTGCCAGTAGTATAAAAGCGGGGGTGGTCCGAGCCAAAAACATTCAGTACTTC. Translated, it gives CASSIKAGVVRAKNIQYF. The full variable domain, in which reference TRBV19 and TRBJ2-4 provide the parts outside the CDR3, is DGGITQSPKYLFRKEGQNVTLSCEQNLNHDAMYWYRQDPGQGLRLIYYSQIVNDFQKGDIAEGYSVSREKKESFPLTVTSAQKNPTAFYLCASSIKAGVVRAKNIQYFGAGTRLSVL.

This rearrangement joins TRBV11-2 to TRBJ2-5; D may match TRBD1 or TRBD2 (5 bases each). Per germline, CDR1 SGHAT and CDR2 FQNNGV. The CDR3 consists of 15 residues. The V end was cut by 6 bases, the J end by 5 bases, with 19 bases between. CDR3 amino acids: CASSSTGTSKETQYF. The DNA of the CDR3 is TGTGCCAGCAGTTCCACGGGGACGTCCAAGGAGACCCAGTACTTC. Based on the CDR3 plus reference TRBV11-2 and TRBJ2-5, the full variable domain is EAGVAQSPRYKIIEKRQSVAFWCNPISGHATLYWYQQILGQGPKLLIQFQNNGVVDDSQLPKDRFSAERLKGVDSTLKIQPAKLEDSAVYLCASSSTGTSKETQYFGPGTRLLVL.

V usage is TRBV4-1 and J usage is TRBJ2-3; 7 nucleotides agree with TRBD1. The V segment lost 0 bases and the J segment 2 bases; nucleotides outside the gene matches: 11. This CDR3 has 18 amino acids. CDR1 and CDR2 (germline): MGHRA, YSYEKL. CDR3 sequence (DNA): TGCGCCAGCAGCCAAGACAGGGGGAGAAGGGGTAACACAGATACGCAGTATTTT. Residues: CASSQDRGRRGNTDTQYF.

As regards this clone: Additional DNA sequences in this sample encode the identical CDR3. This chain connects TRBV2 to TRBJ2-5; 7 positions match TRBD2. Germline lookup yields CDR1 SNHLY and CDR2 FYNNEI. The junction had 2 bases not matched to a gene; V was cut back by 2 bases and J by 5 bases. CDR3 length: 13 amino acids. CDR3 sequence (DNA): TGTGCCAGCAGTGAATGGCGGGGGGAGACCCAGTACTTC. Protein: CASSEWRGETQYF.

The gene calls are TRBV5-1 and TRBJ2-1; 8 nucleotides agree with TRBD2. Germline CDR1 is SGHRS and CDR2 is YFSETQ. The V and J ends lost 4 bases and 6 bases, in that order; junction bases with no gene match: 12. This CDR3 contains 16 residues. The CDR3 protein is CASSLVGAGASNEQFF. The CDR3 bases are TGCGCCAGCAGCCTAGTGGGAGCGGGGGCATCCAATGAGCAGTTCTTC.

This rearrangement joins TRBV27 to TRBJ2-6, with D uncertain. Trimming took off 3 bases at V and 0 bases at J, with 6 bases between the two ends. In germline, CDR1 is MNHEY, CDR2 SMNVEV (reference sequence). The CDR3 has 15 amino acids. CDR3 protein: CASSLGSSGANVLTF. The CDR3 DNA sequence: TGTGCCAGCAGTTTGGGAAGCTCTGGGGCCAACGTCCTGACTTTC.

This chain links TRBV27 with TRBJ2-7; 9 bases fit TRBD1. V shed 5 bases and J 3 bases; nucleotides not matched to a gene: 14. The germline CDR1 and CDR2 sequences are MNHEY and SMNVEV (reference sequence). This CDR3 has 17 amino acids. CDR3 sequence reads: CASSHTGTGLFLYEQYF. DNA of the CDR3: TGTGCCAGCAGTCATACCGGGACAGGGCTCTTTCTCTACGAGCAGTACTTC.

The rearrangement links TRBV19 to TRBJ2-1; the D is unclear. The CDR3 runs to 12 residues. Trimming shortened V by 6 bases and J by 9 bases, and 12 bases separated the two germline ends. Looked up from germline, CDR1 is LNHDA and CDR2 is SQIVND (reference sequence). This CDR3 reads CASRSGNSEQFF. The CDR3 coding sequence is TGTGCCAGTAGATCGGGTAACTCTGAGCAGTTCTTC.

The CDR3 reads CSVEGGGGIQETQYF. The CDR3 region has the DNA TGCAGCGTTGAAGGCGGCGGGGGTATTCAAGAGACCCAGTACTTC. The V call is TRBV29-1, the J call TRBJ2-5, with 7 bases that match TRBD2. Germline V lookup: CDR1 SQVTM, CDR2 ANQGSEA. With 1 base clipped from V and 2 bases from J, the junction kept 7 bases outside the gene matches. This CDR3 region has 15 residues. The variable domain in full, completed from reference TRBV29-1 and TRBJ2-5, reads SAVISQKPSRDICQRGTSLTIQCQVDSQVTMMFWYRQQPGQSLTLIATANQGSEATYESGFVIDKFPISRPNLTFSTLTVSNMSPEDSSIYLCSVEGGGGIQETQYFGPGTRLLVL.

This sequence joins TRBV7-9 and TRBJ1-2, with a possible D match to TRBD1 (5 bases). V was trimmed by 5 bases and J by 5 bases, leaving 24 bases between them. From germline, CDR1 is SEHNR and CDR2 FQNEAQ (reference sequence). This CDR3 is 17 amino acids long. Here the CDR3 DNA reads TGTGCCAGCAGCCGAAGCCCGACAGAACAAGCACAATATGGCTACACCTTC. It specifies CASSRSPTEQAQYGYTF. The entire variable domain, with the rest obtained from reference TRBV7-9 and TRBJ1-2, is as follows: DTGVSQNPRHKITKRGQNVTFRCDPISEHNRLYWYRQTLGQGPEFLTYFQNEAQLEKSRLLSDRFSAERPKGSFSTLEIQRTEQGDSAMYLCASSRSPTEQAQYGYTFGSGTRLTVV.

The chain recombines TRBV7-8 with TRBJ1-5, with 7 bases matching TRBD1. Germline V gene data show CDR1 as SGHVS and CDR2 as FQNEAQ. V shed 5 bases, J shed 6 bases, and the junction held 10 bases outside the gene matches. This CDR3 region has 15 residues. DNA of the CDR3: TGTGCCAGCAGCCCAGGGGACAGTGGCAGTCAGCCCCAGCATTTT. This sequence encodes CASSPGDSGSQPQHF. The full variable domain, completed using reference TRBV7-8 and TRBJ1-5, is GAGVSQSPRYKVAKRGQDVALRCDPISGHVSLFWYQQALGQGPEFLTYFQNEAQLDKSGLPSDRFFAERPEGSVSTLKIQRTQQEDSAVYLCASSPGDSGSQPQHFGDGTRLSIL.

This rearrangement joins TRBV7-9 to TRBJ2-5; TRBD1 might be the D (6 bases). V was cut by 5 bases and J by 2 bases, with 15 bases left in between. CDR1 is SEHNR, CDR2 FQNEAQ, per germline (reference sequence). The CDR3 is made up of 15 amino acids. For the CDR3, the DNA is TGTGCCAGCAGCCCCGGATACAGGGAGCAAGAGACCCAGTACTTC. It is translated as CASSPGYREQETQYF.

The V gene is TRBV5-6, the J gene TRBJ2-5; a weak D match, TRBD2 (7 bases). CDR1 and CDR2 (germline): SGHDT, YYEEEE. Trimming removed 0 bases from V and 4 bases from J, with 10 bases in between. The CDR3 runs 14 residues. The CDR3 DNA reads as TGTGCCAGCAGCTTGGATGGGGGGGCAGAGACCCAGTACTTC. As protein: CASSLDGGAETQYF.

The CDR3, as DNA: TGTGCCAGCAGCTTAGGGGAGGGATTACATGGCTACACCTTC. Amino acids: CASSLGEGLHGYTF. This rearrangement joins TRBV13 to TRBJ1-2; no clear D gene. The germline V and J ends were trimmed by 0 bases and 6 bases, with 11 bases remaining between them. Germline CDR1 reads PRHDT; CDR2 reads FYEKMQ (reference sequence). The CDR3 spans 14 residues.

The chain links TRBV4-3 to TRBJ2-7; the D is unclear. The CDR3 length is 15 residues. The V end was cut by 0 bases, the J end by 1 base, with 10 bases between. CDR1 is LGHNA and CDR2 is YSLEER in the germline V gene. In DNA, the CDR3 is TGCGCCAGCAGCCAAGACGGTATAGGGTCCTACGAGCAGTACTTC. Translated: CASSQDGIGSYEQYF.

V gene TRBV7-9 combines with J gene TRBJ2-6; D call uncertain. The CDR3 runs to 14 residues. Germline lookup yields CDR1 SEHNR and CDR2 FQNEAQ (reference sequence). Trimming removed 7 bases at V and 4 bases at J, with 11 bases between. This CDR3 is CASTLSRGANVLTF. Here the CDR3 DNA reads TGTGCCAGCACCCTTAGTCGGGGGGCCAACGTCCTGACTTTC.

The chain combines TRBV7-9 with TRBJ2-5, with D unresolved. This CDR3 has 13 residues. The V gene lost 4 bases and the J gene lost 5 bases, with 11 bases spanning the gap. Germline CDR1 SEHNR, CDR2 FQNEAQ (reference sequence). This chain's CDR3 is CASSSTNGETQYF. CDR3 in DNA: TGTGCCAGCAGCTCAACGAACGGGGAGACCCAGTACTTC. Drawing the rest from reference TRBV7-9 and TRBJ2-5, the complete variable domain is DTGVSQNPRHKITKRGQNVTFRCDPISEHNRLYWYRQTLGQGPEFLTYFQNEAQLEKSRLLSDRFSAERPKGSFSTLEIQRTEQGDSAMYLCASSSTNGETQYFGPGTRLLVL.

This clone was recorded once. The V gene is TRBV11-2, the J gene TRBJ2-7; D unclear. CDR3 size: 19 residues. Germline lookup yields CDR1 SGHAT and CDR2 FQNNGV. Trimming cost V 0 bases and J 1 base, with 22 bases left between them. The CDR3, as DNA: TGTGCCAGCAGCTTAGATTTACTGGGCTTGGGCGCACGATCCTACGAGCAGTACTTC. This translates into CASSLDLLGLGARSYEQYF. Full variable domain (outside the CDR3, taken from reference TRBV11-2 and TRBJ2-7): EAGVAQSPRYKIIEKRQSVAFWCNPISGHATLYWYQQILGQGPKLLIQFQNNGVVDDSQLPKDRFSAERLKGVDSTLKIQPAKLEDSAVYLCASSLDLLGLGARSYEQYFGPGTRLTVT.

V gene TRBV9 combines with J gene TRBJ2-5; D possibly corresponds to TRBD2 (5 bases). The germline V gene has CDR1 SGDLS and CDR2 YYNGEE. The CDR3 length is 15 residues. The germline V and J ends were trimmed by 1 base and 5 bases, with 15 bases remaining between them. The CDR3 loop reads CASSVTGSQRETQYF. CDR3 sequence (DNA): TGTGCCAGCAGCGTAACCGGATCCCAGCGGGAGACCCAGTACTTC.

The CDR3 here is CASSQVFSSPIRPEQFF. The DNA of the CDR3 is TGTGCCAGCAGCCAAGTTTTTAGCAGTCCCATCCGCCCTGAGCAGTTCTTC. The chain has TRBV14 and TRBJ2-1; D is unclear. CDR3 length equals 17 residues. Trimming took 1 base from V and 9 from J, leaving 22 bases between them. Germline CDR1 and CDR2: SGHDN and FVKESK.

This chain connects TRBV6-1 to TRBJ2-7; D not certain. The ends were cut back, 4 bases at V and 0 bases at J, with 10 bases in the middle. Germline CDR1 reads MNHNS; CDR2 reads SASEGT. This CDR3 region has 14 residues. CDR3 coding DNA: TGTGCCAGCAGTGTATACAGAGACTCCTACGAGCAGTACTTC. Encoded protein: CASSVYRDSYEQYF.